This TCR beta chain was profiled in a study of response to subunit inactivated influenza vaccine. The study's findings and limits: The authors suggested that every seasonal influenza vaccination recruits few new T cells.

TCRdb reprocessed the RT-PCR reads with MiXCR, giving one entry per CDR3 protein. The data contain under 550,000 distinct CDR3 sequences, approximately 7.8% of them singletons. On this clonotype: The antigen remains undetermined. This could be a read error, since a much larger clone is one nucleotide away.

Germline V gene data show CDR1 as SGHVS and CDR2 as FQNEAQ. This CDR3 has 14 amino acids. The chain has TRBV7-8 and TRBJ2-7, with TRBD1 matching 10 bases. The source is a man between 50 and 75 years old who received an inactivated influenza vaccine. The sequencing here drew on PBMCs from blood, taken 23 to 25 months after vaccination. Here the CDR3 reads CATSWTGGSYEQYF. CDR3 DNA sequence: TGTGCCACCAGCTGGACAGGGGGCTCCTACGAGCAGTACTTC.